This T cell receptor (beta chain) was sequenced for a study of blood T cells in healthy people across ages. This clonotype has only a few counts. Germline CDR1 reads DFQATT; CDR2 reads SNEGSKA (reference sequence). The CDR3 is 11 residues long. Primed by a sample-barcoded 5' primer and a J-beta primer mix, a second PCR proceeded for about 6 to 12 cycles. TCRdb re-derived calls from the 5' RACE reads in MiXCR, one entry per CDR3 protein. This table has more than 600,000 distinct CDR3 sequences, around a quarter appearing once. A further study also used this sample, focusing on T cells of mothers and their children.

This TCR was sampled from a boy younger than 18 in good health. Sequencing was done on a sample of blood. V and J are TRBV20-1 and TRBJ2-1; D may be TRBD2 (5 bases). CDR3 region: CTGSADNEQFF. DNA of the CDR3: TGCACAGGCTCAGCGGACAATGAGCAGTTCTTC.